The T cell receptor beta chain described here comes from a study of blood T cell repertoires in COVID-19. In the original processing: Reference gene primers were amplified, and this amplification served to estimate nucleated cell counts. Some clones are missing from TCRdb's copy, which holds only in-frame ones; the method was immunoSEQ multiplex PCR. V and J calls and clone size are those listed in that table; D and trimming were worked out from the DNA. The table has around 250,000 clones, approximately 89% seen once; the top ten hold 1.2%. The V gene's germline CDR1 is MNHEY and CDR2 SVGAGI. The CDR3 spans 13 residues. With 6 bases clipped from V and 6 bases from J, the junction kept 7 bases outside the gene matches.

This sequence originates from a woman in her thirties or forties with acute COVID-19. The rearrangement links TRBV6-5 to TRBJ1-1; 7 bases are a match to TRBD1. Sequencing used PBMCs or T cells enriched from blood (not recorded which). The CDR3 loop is CASRKTGQAEAFF. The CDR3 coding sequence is TGTGCCAGCAGAAAAACCGGACAGGCTGAAGCTTTCTTT.